These 3 T cell receptor beta chains were sequenced from one sample in a study of shared clonotypes between healthy human individuals. Profiled with immunoSEQ multiplex PCR; TCRdb holds only in-frame clones, not every one. Here the sample spans approximately 1.5 million clones, nearly 99% being singletons. Input material: naive CD4+ T cells sorted from blood. Specified subset: CD45RA+ positively selected. The receptors were gathered from a man aged 25 to 40 in good health.

Only one count was recorded for this clone. The genes are TRBV7-2 and TRBJ2-7; no firm D call. The CDR3 loop spans 15 amino acids. Germline CDR1 reads SGHTA; CDR2 reads FQGNSA. Between the trimmed V and J ends, which lost 4 bases and 4 bases, there was a span of 17 bases. Here the CDR3 reads CASSSGSRYGYEQYF. CDR3 DNA: TGTGCCAGCAGCTCAGGCTCCCGGTACGGTTACGAGCAGTACTTC.

J is TRBJ2-3 and V is TRBV29-1; D possibly corresponds to TRBD2 (6 bases). Trimming removed 7 bases at V and 0 bases at J, with 11 bases between. There are 13 residues in the CDR3. Germline CDR1 reads SQVTM; CDR2 reads ANQGSEA. The CDR3, as DNA: TGCAGCGCAGAGGGGACTAGCACAGATACGCAGTATTTT. This translates into CSAEGTSTDTQYF.

The chain recombines TRBV2 with TRBJ2-3; a weak D match, TRBD2 (6 bases). The V and J ends lost 6 bases and 6 bases respectively, with 19 bases between them. This CDR3 comprises 15 residues. Germline CDR1 is SNHLY and CDR2 is FYNNEI. The CDR3 DNA reads as TGTGCCAGCAGCCCTGGAGGGAGCAGGCATGATACGCAGTATTTT. Protein product: CASSPGGSRHDTQYF.